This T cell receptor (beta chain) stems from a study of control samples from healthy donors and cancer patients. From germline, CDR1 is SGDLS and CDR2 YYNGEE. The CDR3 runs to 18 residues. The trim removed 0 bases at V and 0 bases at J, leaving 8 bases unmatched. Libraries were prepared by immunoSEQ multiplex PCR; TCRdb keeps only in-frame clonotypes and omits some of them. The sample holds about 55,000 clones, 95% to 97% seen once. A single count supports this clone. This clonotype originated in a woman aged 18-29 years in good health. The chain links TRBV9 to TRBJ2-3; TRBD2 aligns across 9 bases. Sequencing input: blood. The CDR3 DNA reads TGTGCCAGCAGCGTAGTCCCTAGCGGGGCCCCAAGCACAGATACGCAGTATTTT. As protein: CASSVVPSGAPSTDTQYF.